Listed here are 27 T cell receptor beta chains from one sample, sequenced in a study of blood T cell repertoires in COVID-19. Repertoires were generated with immunoSEQ multiplex PCR, while TCRdb's copy carries only in-frame clones and drops some. The repertoire holds under 95,000 clones, about 82% seen once, with 8.5% to 10% in the top ten. The sample comprised peripheral blood. The source is a middle-aged man with COVID-19, enrolled during active disease.

The CDR3 protein is CAWTRQGTAYEQYF. CDR3 DNA: TGTGCCTGGACCCGACAGGGGACAGCCTACGAGCAGTACTTC. The genes are TRBV30 and TRBJ2-7, with TRBD1 identical over 8 bases. CDR3 length: 14 amino acids. The V gene end was trimmed by 4 bases and the J gene end by 2 bases; junction bases not matched to a gene: 7. Germline V gene lookup returns CDR1 GTSNPN and CDR2 SVGIG (reference sequence).

This chain connects TRBV10-1 to TRBJ2-1, with D possibly matching TRBD2 (5 bases). The CDR3 is made up of 15 amino acids. The ends were cut back, 8 bases at V and 4 bases at J, with 18 bases in the middle. Germline V gives CDR1 WNHNN, CDR2 SYGVQD (reference sequence). CDR3 protein: CASESGAIKYNEQFF. The CDR3 DNA sequence: TGCGCCAGCGAGAGCGGAGCTATCAAATACAATGAGCAGTTCTTC.

The V call is TRBV19, the J call TRBJ2-2; tentative D call: TRBD2 (5 bases). This CDR3 is 15 amino acids long. The germline V gene has CDR1 LNHDA and CDR2 SQIVND (reference sequence). Trimming left V 5 bases short and J 4 bases short, with 14 bases between. The CDR3 protein is CASSGGDSGTGELFF. CDR3 in DNA: TGTGCCAGTAGTGGAGGAGATTCGGGCACCGGGGAGCTGTTTTTT.

This chain joins TRBV24-1 and TRBJ2-1; 9 nucleotides align to TRBD1. CDR3 length equals 15 residues. The germline V gene encodes CDR1 KGHDR and CDR2 SFDVKD. Unmatched junction bases numbered 8, after V lost 4 bases and J lost 8 bases. Written as DNA, the CDR3 is TGTGCCACCAGTGACCGGGACAGGGTGGGCTATGAGCAGTTCTTC. Its protein is CATSDRDRVGYEQFF.

The chain combines TRBV7-9 with TRBJ2-2, with D perhaps matching TRBD1 (6 bases). CDR1 and CDR2 (germline): SEHNR, FQNEAQ (reference sequence). The CDR3 runs 15 residues. Trimming removed 3 bases from V and 3 bases from J, with 11 bases in between. CDR3 sequence reads: CASSLGRGDTGELFF. CDR3 sequence (DNA): TGTGCCAGCAGCTTGGGCAGGGGCGACACCGGGGAGCTGTTTTTT.

The sample holds many counts of this clone. V is TRBV11-2 and J is TRBJ1-1; the D gene is possibly TRBD1 (5 bases). V was trimmed by 3 bases and J by 1 base, leaving 6 bases between them. Germline V gene sequence: CDR1 SGHAT, CDR2 FQNNGV. The CDR3 spans 13 residues. In nucleotides, the CDR3 is TGTGCCAGCAGCTTCGGACAGAACACTGAAGCTTTCTTT. Its protein is CASSFGQNTEAFF.

This chain links TRBV6-5 with TRBJ2-7; a possible D gene is TRBD2 (6 bases). The CDR3 spans 14 residues. CDR1 and CDR2 (germline): MNHEY, SVGAGI. Trimming removed 0 bases from V and 12 bases from J, with 18 bases in between. CDR3 in DNA: TGTGCCAGCAGTTACTCGACGGGGCGGGAAGGTGTGTACTTC. It specifies CASSYSTGREGVYF.

The chain combines TRBV4-3 with TRBJ1-5; D is possibly TRBD1 (5 bases). V gave up 0 bases and J gave up 6 bases, with 12 bases separating them. This CDR3 comprises 15 residues. CDR1 and CDR2 (germline): LGHNA, YSLEER. The CDR3 region is CASSQDLGGTQPQHF. The CDR3 DNA reads as TGCGCCAGCAGCCAAGATTTGGGGGGTACTCAGCCCCAGCATTTT.

J is TRBJ2-5 and V is TRBV29-1; 12 bases line up with TRBD2. The J segment lost 5 bases and the V segment lost 7 bases, leaving 11 bases of the junction unmatched. In germline, CDR1 is SQVTM, CDR2 ANQGSEA. CDR3 length equals 15 residues. The CDR3 bases are TGCAGCGCCTGCCCCCCAGGACTAGCGGGGGAGACCCAGTACTTC. Translating it yields CSACPPGLAGETQYF.

This chain links TRBV21-1 with TRBJ2-5; the table names TRBD1, a call not compared with the DNA. TRBV21-1 is marked as a pseudogene. The CDR3 extends over 15 amino acids. The CDR3 nucleotides are TGTGCCAGCACCGCCACGGACAGGGGCCAAGAGACCCAGTACTTC. Translated: CASTATDRGQETQYF.

On this clone: In the same sample, other DNA sequences code for this CDR3. The J gene is TRBJ1-5, the V gene TRBV4-1; D gene unclear. V lost 0 bases and J 4 bases, leaving 4 bases between the germline ends. The CDR3 is made up of 13 amino acids. The germline V gene has CDR1 MGHRA and CDR2 YSYEKL. Here the CDR3 DNA reads TGCGCCAGCAGCCAAGATCTGAATCAGCCCCAGCATTTT. It codes for CASSQDLNQPQHF.

The chain joins TRBV5-6 to TRBJ1-4, with 9 bases that match TRBD1. Looked up from germline, CDR1 is SGHDT and CDR2 is YYEEEE. Trimming cost V 2 bases and J 0 bases; bases outside gene matches: 8. This CDR3 region has 18 residues. The CDR3 DNA reads TGTGCCAGCAGCTTCAGACCGGGACAGGGCGCAACTAATGAAAAACTGTTTTTT. It yields the protein CASSFRPGQGATNEKLFF.

This chain links TRBV10-3 with TRBJ2-1, with 10 bases lining up with TRBD2. The length of the CDR3 is 16 residues. Germline trimming cut 4 bases from V and 5 bases from J; bases unmatched to any gene: 8. Per germline, CDR1 ENHRY and CDR2 SYGVKD. CDR3 loop: CAISAVAGGRDNEQFF. Here the CDR3 DNA reads TGTGCCATCAGTGCGGTAGCGGGAGGTAGGGACAATGAGCAGTTCTTC.

This chain links TRBV6-5 with TRBJ2-7, with a tentative D call TRBD1 (5 bases). Trimming left V 0 bases short and J 2 bases short, with 11 bases between. The CDR3 covers 15 residues. Germline values: CDR1 MNHEY, CDR2 SVGAGI. CDR3 sequence: CASSYSGQGPYEQYF. CDR3 DNA sequence: TGTGCCAGCAGTTACTCCGGCCAGGGCCCCTACGAGCAGTACTTC.

V and J are TRBV6-4 and TRBJ1-1, with D maybe TRBD1 (5 bases). The CDR3 has 13 residues. CDR1 MRHNA and CDR2 SNTAGT come from the germline V gene. Between the trimmed V and J ends, which lost 5 bases and 4 bases, there was a span of 11 bases. The CDR3 DNA sequence: TGTGCCAGCAGTTCCAGGGAGGGCACTGAAGCTTTCTTT. This translates into CASSSREGTEAFF.

The chain combines TRBV5-1 with TRBJ1-2; 9 bases align to TRBD1. Germline V CDR1 and CDR2: SGHRS, YFSETQ. Germline trimming cut 3 bases from V and 8 bases from J; bases unmatched to any gene: 8. The CDR3 runs 14 residues. As DNA, the CDR3 is TGCGCCAGCAGCTGGGGACAGGGCTCGGGGGGCTACACCTTC. Amino acid sequence: CASSWGQGSGGYTF.

The rearrangement links TRBV7-6 to TRBJ1-2, with TRBD1 matching over 10 bases. Germline loops: CDR1 SGHVS, CDR2 FNYEAQ. The V and J ends lost 5 bases and 7 bases, in that order; junction bases with no gene match: 7. The CDR3 is 14 residues long. This chain's CDR3 is CASSPGTGVLGYTF. CDR3 DNA: TGTGCCAGCAGCCCTGGGACAGGGGTTCTTGGCTACACCTTC.

J is TRBJ2-1 and V is TRBV28, with 12 bases that match TRBD2. The CDR3 is 16 amino acids. CDR1 MDHEN and CDR2 SYDVKM come from the germline V gene. The J segment lost 4 bases and the V segment lost 5 bases, leaving 6 bases of the junction unmatched. The CDR3 spells CASSPPGTSGYNEQFF. CDR3 coding DNA: TGTGCCAGCAGTCCCCCCGGGACTAGCGGGTACAATGAGCAGTTCTTC.

The V call is TRBV30, the J call TRBJ2-5; D is perhaps TRBD2 (5 bases). Germline assignment: CDR1 GTSNPN and CDR2 SVGIG (reference sequence). Trimming took off 0 bases at V and 7 bases at J, with 18 bases between the two ends. This CDR3 contains 15 residues. This CDR3 is CAWSVLGRSSPTQYF. CDR3 sequence (DNA): TGTGCCTGGAGTGTACTAGGGCGTTCGAGCCCGACCCAGTACTTC.

This clone was detected once. This chain uses TRBV5-5 with TRBJ2-3, with a possible D match to TRBD2 (6 bases). The CDR3 contains 14 residues. The ends were cut back, 3 bases at V and 3 bases at J, with 11 bases in the middle. Germline V gene sequence: CDR1 SGHKS, CDR2 YYEKEE (reference sequence). Written as DNA, the CDR3 is TGTGCCAGCAGCTCGGGAGTGATGACAGATACGCAGTATTTT. Translation gives CASSSGVMTDTQYF.

The V gene is TRBV24-1, the J gene TRBJ2-3; D is possibly TRBD1 (5 bases). The CDR3 has 15 residues. Deletions cut 3 bases from V and 2 bases from J, with 11 bases between. CDR1 KGHDR and CDR2 SFDVKD come from the germline V gene. The CDR3 nucleotides read TGTGCCACCAGTGATGCTAGGGGTTACACAGATACGCAGTATTTT. Protein product: CATSDARGYTDTQYF.

As to this clone: The germline gene is not matched at one end of the junction; a read error may be the cause. The chain recombines TRBV7-7 with TRBJ1-1; TRBD1 matches 7 bases. The CDR3 sequence is 15 residues long. Germline CDR1 and CDR2: SSHAT and FNYEAQ (reference sequence). CDR3 loop: CASSPLQGRDTEAFF. The CDR3 coding sequence is TGTGCTAGCAGCCCGTTACAGGGGCGAGACACTGAAGCTTTCTTT. Full variable domain (remainder filled in from reference TRBV7-7 and TRBJ1-1): GAGVSQSPRYKVTKRGQDVTLRCDPISSHATLYWYQQALGQGPEFLTYFNYEAQPDKSGLPSDRFSAERPEGSISTLTIQRTEQRDSAMYRCASSPLQGRDTEAFFGQGTRLTVV.

The rearrangement joins TRBV5-4 to TRBJ2-7; 9 bases agree with TRBD1. This CDR3 is 14 amino acids long. The V gene end was trimmed by 0 bases and the J gene end by 5 bases; junction bases not matched to a gene: 3. Germline assignment: CDR1 SGHNT and CDR2 YYREEE (reference sequence). The CDR3 is CASSLDRGRHEQYF. The CDR3 coding sequence is TGTGCCAGCAGCTTGGACAGGGGGCGCCACGAGCAGTACTTC.

V gene TRBV14 combines with J gene TRBJ2-5; 8 nucleotides line up with TRBD2. In germline, CDR1 is SGHDN, CDR2 FVKESK. The V segment lost 3 bases and the J segment 8 bases; nucleotides outside the gene matches: 14. The CDR3 is made up of 16 amino acids. CDR3 nucleotide sequence: TGTGCCAGCAGCCAGGTCGCAACGTGGCGGGAGGCTACCCAGTACTTC. Its translation: CASSQVATWREATQYF.

This clone was observed a few times. V and J are TRBV5-1 and TRBJ2-1; 8 nucleotides match TRBD2. The junction had 3 bases not matched to a gene; V was cut back by 0 bases and J by 7 bases. The CDR3 has 14 amino acids. Per germline, CDR1 SGHRS and CDR2 YFSETQ. CDR3 coding DNA: TGCGCCAGCAGCTTGGGACTAGCGATTAATGAGCAGTTCTTC. Amino acids: CASSLGLAINEQFF.

The chain has TRBV7-8 and TRBJ2-1; D call uncertain. V dropped 3 bases and J dropped 5 bases, with 2 bases sitting between them. CDR1 is SGHVS, CDR2 FQNEAQ, per germline. The CDR3 extends over 11 amino acids. CDR3 in DNA: TGTGCCAGCAGCTTCGACAATGAGCAGTTCTTC. Residues: CASSFDNEQFF.

The table lists this clone with a few counts. The CDR3 region has the DNA TGTGCCAGCAGCGTAGGAAGCTTCCGTGGAGATACGCAGTATTTT. Its protein is CASSVGSFRGDTQYF. This chain joins TRBV9 and TRBJ2-3, with D unclear. CDR3 length: 15 amino acids. CDR1 is SGDLS and CDR2 is YYNGEE in the germline V gene. Trimming took 0 bases from V and 5 from J, leaving 13 bases between them.